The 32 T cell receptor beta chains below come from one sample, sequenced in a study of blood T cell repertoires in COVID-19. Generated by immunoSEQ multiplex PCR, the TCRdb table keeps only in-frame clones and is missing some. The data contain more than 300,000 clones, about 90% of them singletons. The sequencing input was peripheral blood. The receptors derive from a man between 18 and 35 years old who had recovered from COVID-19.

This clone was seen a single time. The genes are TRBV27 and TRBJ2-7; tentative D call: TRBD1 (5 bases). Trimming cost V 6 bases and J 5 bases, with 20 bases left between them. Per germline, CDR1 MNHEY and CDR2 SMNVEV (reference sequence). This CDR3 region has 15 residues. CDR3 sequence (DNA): TGTGCCAGCAGAATTTTTACAGGATCCTCGAACGAGCAGTACTTC. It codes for CASRIFTGSSNEQYF.

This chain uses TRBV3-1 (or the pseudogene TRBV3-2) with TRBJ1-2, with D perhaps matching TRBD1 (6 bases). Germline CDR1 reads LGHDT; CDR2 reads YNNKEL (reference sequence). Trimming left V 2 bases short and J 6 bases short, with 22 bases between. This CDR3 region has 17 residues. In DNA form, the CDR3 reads TGTGCCAGCAGCCAAAACCCTATTTGGGGGCTTCTGAATGGCTACACCTTC. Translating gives CASSQNPIWGLLNGYTF.

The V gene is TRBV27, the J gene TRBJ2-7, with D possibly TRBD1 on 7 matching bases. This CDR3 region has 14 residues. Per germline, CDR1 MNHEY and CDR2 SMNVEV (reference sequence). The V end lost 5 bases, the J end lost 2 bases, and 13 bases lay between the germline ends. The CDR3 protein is CASSLATGTYEQYF. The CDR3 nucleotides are TGTGCCAGCAGTCTAGCGACAGGGACCTACGAGCAGTACTTC.

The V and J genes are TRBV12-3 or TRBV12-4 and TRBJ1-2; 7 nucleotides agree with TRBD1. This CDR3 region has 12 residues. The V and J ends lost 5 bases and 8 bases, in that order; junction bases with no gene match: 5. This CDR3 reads CASSRDSEGYTF. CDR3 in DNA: TGTGCCAGCAGTAGGGACAGCGAAGGCTACACCTTC.

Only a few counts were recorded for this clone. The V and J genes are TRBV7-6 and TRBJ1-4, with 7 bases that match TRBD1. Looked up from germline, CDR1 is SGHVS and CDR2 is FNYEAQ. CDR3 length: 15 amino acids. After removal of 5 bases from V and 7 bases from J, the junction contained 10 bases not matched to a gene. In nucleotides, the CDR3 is TGTGCCAGCAGCCAACAGGGGATCAGAGGTGAAAAACTGTTTTTT. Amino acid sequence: CASSQQGIRGEKLFF.

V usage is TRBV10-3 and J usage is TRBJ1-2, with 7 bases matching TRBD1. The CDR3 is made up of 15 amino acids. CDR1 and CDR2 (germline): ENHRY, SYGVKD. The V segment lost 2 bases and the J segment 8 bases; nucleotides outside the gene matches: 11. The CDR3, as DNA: TGTGCCATCAGTGAGACCACAGGGGTCCCTGGGGGCTACACCTTC. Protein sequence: CAISETTGVPGGYTF.

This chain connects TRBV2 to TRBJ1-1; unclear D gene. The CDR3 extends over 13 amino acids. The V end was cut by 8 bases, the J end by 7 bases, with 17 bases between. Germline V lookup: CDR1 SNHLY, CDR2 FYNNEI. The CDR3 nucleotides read TGTGCCAGCCGGGTCACCGAATTCCTTGAAGCTTTCTTT. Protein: CASRVTEFLEAFF.

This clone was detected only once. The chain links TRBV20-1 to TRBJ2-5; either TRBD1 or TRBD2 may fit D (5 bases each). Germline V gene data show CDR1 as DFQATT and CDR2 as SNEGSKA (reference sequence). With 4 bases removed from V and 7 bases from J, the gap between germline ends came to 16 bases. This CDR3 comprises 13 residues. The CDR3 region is CSATEGRTWTQYF. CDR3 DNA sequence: TGCAGTGCTACTGAGGGGCGGACCTGGACCCAGTACTTC.

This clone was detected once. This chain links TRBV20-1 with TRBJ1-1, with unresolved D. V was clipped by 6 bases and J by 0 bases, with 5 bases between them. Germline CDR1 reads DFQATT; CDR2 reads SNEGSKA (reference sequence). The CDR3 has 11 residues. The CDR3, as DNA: TGCAGTGCCCCTCTGAACACTGAAGCTTTCTTT. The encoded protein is CSAPLNTEAFF.

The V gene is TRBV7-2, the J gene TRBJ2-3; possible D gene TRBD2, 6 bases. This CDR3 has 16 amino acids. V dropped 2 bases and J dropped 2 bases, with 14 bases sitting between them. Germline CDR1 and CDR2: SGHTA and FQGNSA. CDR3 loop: CASSLIGGTPTDTQYF. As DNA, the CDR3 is TGTGCCAGCAGCTTAATCGGGGGAACCCCCACAGATACGCAGTATTTT.

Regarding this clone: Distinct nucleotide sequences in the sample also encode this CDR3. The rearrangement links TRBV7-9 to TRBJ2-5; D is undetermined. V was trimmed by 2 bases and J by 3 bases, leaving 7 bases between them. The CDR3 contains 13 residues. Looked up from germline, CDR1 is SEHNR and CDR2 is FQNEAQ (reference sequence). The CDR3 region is CASSLTGEETQYF. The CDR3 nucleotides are TGTGCCAGCAGCTTAACGGGTGAAGAGACCCAGTACTTC.

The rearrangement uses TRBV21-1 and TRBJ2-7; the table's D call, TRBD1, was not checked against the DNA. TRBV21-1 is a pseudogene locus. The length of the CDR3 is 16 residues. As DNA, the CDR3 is TGTGCCAGCAGCCTCAAGAGGTGCCAGGGGGGCCACGAGCAGTACTTC. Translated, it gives CASSLKRCQGGHEQYF.

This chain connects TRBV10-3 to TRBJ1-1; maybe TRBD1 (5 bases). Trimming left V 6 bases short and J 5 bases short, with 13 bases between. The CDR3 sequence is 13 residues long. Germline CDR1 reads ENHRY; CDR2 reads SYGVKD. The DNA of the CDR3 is TGTGCCATCAGCGGGGGGTTGGGGACTGAAGCTTTCTTT. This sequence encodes CAISGGLGTEAFF.

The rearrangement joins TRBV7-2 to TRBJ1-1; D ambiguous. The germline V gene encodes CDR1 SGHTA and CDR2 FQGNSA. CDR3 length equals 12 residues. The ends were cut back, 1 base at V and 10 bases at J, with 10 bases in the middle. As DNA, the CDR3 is TGTGCCAGCAGCTTAGTCCGAGGCGCAGCTTTCTTT. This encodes CASSLVRGAAFF.

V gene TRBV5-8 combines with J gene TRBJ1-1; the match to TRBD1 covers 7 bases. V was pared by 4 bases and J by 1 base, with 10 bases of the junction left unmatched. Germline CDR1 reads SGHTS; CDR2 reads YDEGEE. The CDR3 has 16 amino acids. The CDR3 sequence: CASSPSGSGGNTEAFF. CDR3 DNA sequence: TGTGCCAGCAGCCCGTCGGGCTCAGGGGGGAACACTGAAGCTTTCTTT. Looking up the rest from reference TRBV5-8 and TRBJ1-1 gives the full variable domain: EAGVTQSPTHLIKTRGQQATLRCSPISGHTSVYWYQQALGLGLQFLLWYDEGEERNRGNFPPRFSGRQFPNYSSELNVNALELEDSALYLCASSPSGSGGNTEAFFGQGTRLTVV.

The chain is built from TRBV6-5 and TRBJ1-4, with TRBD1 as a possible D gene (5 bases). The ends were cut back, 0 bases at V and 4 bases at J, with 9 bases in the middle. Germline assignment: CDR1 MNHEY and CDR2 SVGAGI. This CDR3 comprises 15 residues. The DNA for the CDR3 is TGTGCCAGCAGTTACTCCCCAGGGTTTAATGAAAAACTGTTTTTT. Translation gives CASSYSPGFNEKLFF.

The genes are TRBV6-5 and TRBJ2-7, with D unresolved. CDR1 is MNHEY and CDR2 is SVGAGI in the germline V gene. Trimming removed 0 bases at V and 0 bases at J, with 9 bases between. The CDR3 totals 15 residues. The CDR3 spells CASSYSWLSSYEQYF. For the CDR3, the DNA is TGTGCCAGCAGTTACTCTTGGTTGAGCTCCTACGAGCAGTACTTC.

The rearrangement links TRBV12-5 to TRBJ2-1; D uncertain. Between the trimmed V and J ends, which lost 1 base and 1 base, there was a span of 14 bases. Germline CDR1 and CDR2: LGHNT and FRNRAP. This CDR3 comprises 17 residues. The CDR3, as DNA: TGTGCTAGTGGTTTGGGTCTAACGTCTTCTTCCTACAATGAGCAGTTCTTC. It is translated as CASGLGLTSSSYNEQFF.

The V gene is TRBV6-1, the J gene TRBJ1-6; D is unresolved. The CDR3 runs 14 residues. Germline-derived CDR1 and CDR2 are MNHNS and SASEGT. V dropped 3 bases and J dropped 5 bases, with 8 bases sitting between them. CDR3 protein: CASSDTLDNSPLHF. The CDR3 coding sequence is TGTGCCAGCAGTGACACCTTAGATAATTCACCCCTCCACTTT.

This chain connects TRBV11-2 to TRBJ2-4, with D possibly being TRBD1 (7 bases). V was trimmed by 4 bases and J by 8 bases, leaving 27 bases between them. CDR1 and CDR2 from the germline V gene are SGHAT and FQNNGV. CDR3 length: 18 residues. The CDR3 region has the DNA TGTGCCAGCAGCTCTAGGATAGTGCCGACAGGGACTCTGGACATTCAGTACTTC. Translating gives CASSSRIVPTGTLDIQYF.

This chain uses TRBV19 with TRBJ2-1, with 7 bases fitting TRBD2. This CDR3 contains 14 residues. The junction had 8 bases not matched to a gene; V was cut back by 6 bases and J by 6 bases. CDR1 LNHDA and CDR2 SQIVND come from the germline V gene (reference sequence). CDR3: CASRPPGRGNEQFF. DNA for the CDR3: TGTGCCAGTAGACCCCCGGGGAGGGGCAATGAGCAGTTCTTC.

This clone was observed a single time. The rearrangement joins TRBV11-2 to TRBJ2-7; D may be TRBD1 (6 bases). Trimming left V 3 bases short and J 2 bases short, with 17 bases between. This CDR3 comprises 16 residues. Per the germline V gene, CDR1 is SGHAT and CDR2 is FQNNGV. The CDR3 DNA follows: TGTGCCAGCAGCTTGGTCCCCGACAGGCTCGCCTACGAGCAGTACTTC. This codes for CASSLVPDRLAYEQYF.

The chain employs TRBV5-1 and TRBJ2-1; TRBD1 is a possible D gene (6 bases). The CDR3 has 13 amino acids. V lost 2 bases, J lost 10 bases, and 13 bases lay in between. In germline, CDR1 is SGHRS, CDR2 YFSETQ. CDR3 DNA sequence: TGCGCCAGCAGCTTATCTATGGGGACAGAGCAGTTCTTC. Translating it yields CASSLSMGTEQFF.

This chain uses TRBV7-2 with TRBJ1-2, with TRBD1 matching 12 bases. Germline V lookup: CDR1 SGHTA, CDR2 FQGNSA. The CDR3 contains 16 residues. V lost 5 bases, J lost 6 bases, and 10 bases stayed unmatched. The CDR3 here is CASSPGGDRGRHGYTF. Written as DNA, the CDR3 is TGTGCCAGCAGCCCAGGGGGGGACAGGGGGCGGCATGGCTACACCTTC.

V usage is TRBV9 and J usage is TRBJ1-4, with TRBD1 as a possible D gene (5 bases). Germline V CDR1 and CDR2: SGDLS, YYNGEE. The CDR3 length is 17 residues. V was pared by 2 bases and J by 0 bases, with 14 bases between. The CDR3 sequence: CASSVTGGIATNEKLFF. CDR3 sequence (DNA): TGTGCCAGCAGCGTCACAGGTGGGATTGCAACTAATGAAAAACTGTTTTTT.

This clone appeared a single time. CDR3 amino acids: CASSERRDFPYGYTF. CDR3 DNA sequence: TGTGCCAGCAGTGAACGGCGGGATTTCCCATATGGCTACACCTTC. The chain combines TRBV6-1 with TRBJ1-2; D call uncertain. V lost 2 bases to trimming and J lost 5 bases, with 15 bases between them. CDR3 size: 15 residues. CDR1 and CDR2 from the germline V gene are MNHNS and SASEGT.

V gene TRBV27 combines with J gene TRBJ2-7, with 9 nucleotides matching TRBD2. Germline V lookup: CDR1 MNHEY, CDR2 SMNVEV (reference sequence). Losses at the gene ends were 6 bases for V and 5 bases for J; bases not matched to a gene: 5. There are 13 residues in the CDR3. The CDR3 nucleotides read TGTGCCAGCAGAGGTAGCGGGGGAAACGAGCAGTACTTC. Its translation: CASRGSGGNEQYF.

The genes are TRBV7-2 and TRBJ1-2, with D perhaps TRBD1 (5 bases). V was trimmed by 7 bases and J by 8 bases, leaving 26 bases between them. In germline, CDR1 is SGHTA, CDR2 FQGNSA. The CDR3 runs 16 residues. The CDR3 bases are TGTGCCAGCATCACTTGGGGGGACGTGTACACGTCCGGCTACACCTTC. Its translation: CASITWGDVYTSGYTF. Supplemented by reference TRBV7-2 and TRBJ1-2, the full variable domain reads GAGVSQSPSNKVTEKGKDVELRCDPISGHTALYWYRQSLGQGLEFLIYFQGNSAPDKSGLPSDRFSAERTGGSVSTLTIQRTQQEDSAVYLCASITWGDVYTSGYTFGSGTRLTVV.

Written as DNA, the CDR3 is TGTGCCAGCAGCCCTACAACTTACAGGACGAGCTCCTACGAGCAGTACTTC. Translating gives CASSPTTYRTSSYEQYF. The chain employs TRBV7-2 and TRBJ2-7, with D perhaps matching TRBD1 (5 bases). This CDR3 contains 17 residues. V lost 5 bases and J 0 bases, leaving 20 bases between the germline ends. Germline assignment: CDR1 SGHTA and CDR2 FQGNSA.

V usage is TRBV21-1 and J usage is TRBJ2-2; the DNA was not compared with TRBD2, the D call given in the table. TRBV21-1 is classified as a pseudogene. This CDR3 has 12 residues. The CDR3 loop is CASSMRDGELFF. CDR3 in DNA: TGTGCCAGCAGCATGAGGGACGGGGAGCTGTTTTTT.

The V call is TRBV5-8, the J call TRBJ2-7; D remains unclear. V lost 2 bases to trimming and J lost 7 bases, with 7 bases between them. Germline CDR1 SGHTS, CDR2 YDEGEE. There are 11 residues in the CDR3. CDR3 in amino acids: CASSFSGEQYF. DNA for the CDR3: TGTGCCAGCAGCTTTTCGGGTGAGCAGTACTTC.

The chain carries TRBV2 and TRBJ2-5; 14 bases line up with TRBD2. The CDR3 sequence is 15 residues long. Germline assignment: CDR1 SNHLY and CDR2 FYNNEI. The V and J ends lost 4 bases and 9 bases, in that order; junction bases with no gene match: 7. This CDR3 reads CASSALTSGGGSQYF. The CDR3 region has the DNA TGTGCCAGCAGTGCCCTGACTAGCGGGGGGGGTTCCCAGTACTTC. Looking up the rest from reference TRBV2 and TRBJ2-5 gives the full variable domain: EPEVTQTPSHQVTQMGQEVILRCVPISNHLYFYWYRQILGQKVEFLVSFYNNEISEKSEIFDDQFSVERPDGSNFTLKIRSTKLEDSAMYFCASSALTSGGGSQYFGPGTRLLVL.